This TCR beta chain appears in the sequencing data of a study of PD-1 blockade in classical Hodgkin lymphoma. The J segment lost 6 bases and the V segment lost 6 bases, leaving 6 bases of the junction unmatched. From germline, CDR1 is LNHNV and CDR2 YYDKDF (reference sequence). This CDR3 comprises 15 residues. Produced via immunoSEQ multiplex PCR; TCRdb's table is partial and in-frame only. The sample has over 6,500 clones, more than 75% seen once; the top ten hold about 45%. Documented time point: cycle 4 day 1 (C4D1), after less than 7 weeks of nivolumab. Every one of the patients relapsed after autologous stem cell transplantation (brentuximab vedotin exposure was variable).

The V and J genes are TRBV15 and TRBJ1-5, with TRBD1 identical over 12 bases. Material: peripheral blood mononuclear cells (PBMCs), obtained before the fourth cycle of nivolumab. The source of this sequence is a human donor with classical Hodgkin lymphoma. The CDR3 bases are TGTGCCACCAGTCCGGGACAGGGGGCCGGTCAGCCCCAGCATTTT. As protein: CATSPGQGAGQPQHF.